The T cell receptor beta chain described here comes from a study of technical replicates of blood from four donors. TCRdb's table, derived via immunoSEQ multiplex PCR, lists solely in-frame clones and lacks some. The profile covers 55,000 to 85,000 clones, with around 97% appearing a single time and 0.21% taken by the ten largest. The clonotype was recovered from a human donor in good health. Sequencing was done on a sample of T cells isolated from PBMCs.

Here the CDR3 DNA reads TGCGCCAGCAGCTCAGGGGATCGGGACACTGAAGCTTTCTTT. It translates to CASSSGDRDTEAFF. This chain uses TRBV5-1 with TRBJ1-1; a weak D match, TRBD1 (6 bases). The CDR3 consists of 14 residues. V lost 3 bases and J 3 bases, leaving 12 bases between the germline ends. CDR1 is SGHRS, CDR2 YFSETQ, per germline.